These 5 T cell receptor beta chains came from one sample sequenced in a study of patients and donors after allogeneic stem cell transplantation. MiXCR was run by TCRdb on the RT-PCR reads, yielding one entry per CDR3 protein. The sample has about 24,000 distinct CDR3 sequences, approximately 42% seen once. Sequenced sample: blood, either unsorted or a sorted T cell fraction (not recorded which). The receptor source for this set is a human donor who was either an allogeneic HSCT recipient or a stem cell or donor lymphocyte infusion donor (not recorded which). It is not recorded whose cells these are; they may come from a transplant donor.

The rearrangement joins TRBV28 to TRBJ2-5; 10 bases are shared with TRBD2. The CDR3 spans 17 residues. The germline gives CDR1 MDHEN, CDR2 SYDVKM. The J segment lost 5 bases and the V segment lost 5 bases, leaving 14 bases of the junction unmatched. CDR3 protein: CASSASSASGSRETQYF. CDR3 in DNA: TGTGCCAGCAGTGCATCCTCGGCTAGCGGGAGCCGGGAGACCCAGTACTTC.

In nucleotides, the CDR3 is TGCAGCGTTGAAGGGACAGGAGGCTTTCCAGAGACCCAGTACTTC. This sequence encodes CSVEGTGGFPETQYF. This chain uses TRBV29-1 with TRBJ2-5; TRBD1 agrees at 7 bases. CDR1 SQVTM and CDR2 ANQGSEA come from the germline V gene. Losses at the gene ends were 1 base for V and 4 bases for J; bases not matched to a gene: 9. The CDR3 spans 15 residues.

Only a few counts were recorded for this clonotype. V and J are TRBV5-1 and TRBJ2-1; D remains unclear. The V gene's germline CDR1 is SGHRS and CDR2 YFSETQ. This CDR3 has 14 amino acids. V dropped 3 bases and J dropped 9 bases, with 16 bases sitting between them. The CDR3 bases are TGCGCCAGCAGCTCCCCCGGTAGCCGGAGTGAGCAGTTCTTC. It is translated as CASSSPGSRSEQFF.

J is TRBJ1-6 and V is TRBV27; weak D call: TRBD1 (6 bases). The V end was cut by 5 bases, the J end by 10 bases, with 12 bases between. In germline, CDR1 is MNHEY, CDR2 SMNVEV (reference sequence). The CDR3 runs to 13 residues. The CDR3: CASSAAGVSPLHF. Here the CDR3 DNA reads TGTGCCAGCAGTGCCGCAGGGGTATCACCCCTCCACTTT.

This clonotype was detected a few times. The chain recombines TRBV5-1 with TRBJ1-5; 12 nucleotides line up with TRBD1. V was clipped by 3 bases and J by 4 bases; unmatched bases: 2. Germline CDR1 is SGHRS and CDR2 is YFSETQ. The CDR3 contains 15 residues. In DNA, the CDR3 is TGCGCCAGCAGCTGGGGACAGGGGGCTAATCAGCCCCAGCATTTT. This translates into CASSWGQGANQPQHF.